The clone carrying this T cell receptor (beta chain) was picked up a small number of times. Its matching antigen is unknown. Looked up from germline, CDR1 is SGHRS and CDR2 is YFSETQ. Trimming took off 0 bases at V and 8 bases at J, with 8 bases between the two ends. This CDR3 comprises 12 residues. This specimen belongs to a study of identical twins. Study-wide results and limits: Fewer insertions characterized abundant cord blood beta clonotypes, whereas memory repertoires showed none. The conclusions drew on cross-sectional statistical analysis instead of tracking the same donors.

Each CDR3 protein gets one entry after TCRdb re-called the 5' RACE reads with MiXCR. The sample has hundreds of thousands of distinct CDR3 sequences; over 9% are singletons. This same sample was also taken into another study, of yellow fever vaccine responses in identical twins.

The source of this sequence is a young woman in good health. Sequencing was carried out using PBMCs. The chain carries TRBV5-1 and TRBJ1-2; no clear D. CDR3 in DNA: TGCGCCAGCAGCTTGGACTGGAAAGGCTACACCTTC. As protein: CASSLDWKGYTF.